This TCR beta chain was recovered during a study of blood T cells in healthy people across ages. The authors extracted at least 5.5 micrograms of total RNA per sample. Sample-barcoded 5' priming and a J-beta primer mix drove a second PCR of roughly 7 to 11 cycles. A 12-random-nucleotide template-switch adaptor tagged each cDNA molecule. TCRdb analysed the 5' RACE reads with MiXCR anew, one entry per CDR3 protein. Of about 780,000 distinct CDR3 sequences in the sample, 20% to 30% were seen once. V lost 5 bases, J lost 7 bases, and 8 bases lay in between. The CDR3 has 11 amino acids. CDR1 and CDR2 (germline): SEHNR, FQNEAQ (reference sequence). This clonotype was seen only a few times. This same sample was also taken into another study, of T cells of mothers and their children. From that second work: Slightly higher overlap, not significant, was seen in related mother-child pairs than in unrelated pairs.

This TCR came from a boy younger than 18 in good health. The chain links TRBV7-9 to TRBJ2-5; perhaps TRBD2 as D (5 bases). The sequencing sample was made of blood. CDR3 sequence reads: CASSIGGTQYF. DNA for the CDR3: TGTGCCAGCAGCATTGGAGGGACCCAGTACTTC.